Given below is one T cell receptor beta chain in context. Its antigen is as yet unknown. The V gene's germline CDR1 is SEHNR and CDR2 FQNEAQ (reference sequence). This CDR3 region has 17 residues. V trimming: 5 bases; J trimming: 4 bases; junction bases outside the gene matches: 13. This record belongs to a study of vaccination and CD4 T cells after COVID-19. Treatment described: approximately nine-day PBMC culture with coronavirus spike peptide pools or control peptides (ViraFEST assay). Antigen-specific T cell expansion with peptide pools preceded TCR sequencing in the ViraFEST approach. Sequencing of the DNA from cultured CD4+ T cells was carried out with the Oncomine TCR Beta short-read assay. A single record per CDR3 protein comes from TCRdb applying MiXCR to the PCR reads. The sample lists 20,000 to 25,000 distinct CDR3 sequences, around 39% occurring once.

The chain combines TRBV7-9 with TRBJ2-5, with TRBD1 matching 10 bases. Sequenced here: CD4+ T cells from blood, cultured in vitro, sampled before SARS-CoV-2 vaccination. The receptor was isolated from a human donor who received a COVID-19 vaccine. The CDR3 nucleotides are TGTGCCAGCAGCCCCATTTCAAGGGACAGGGGCGTAGAGACCCAGTACTTC. As protein: CASSPISRDRGVETQYF.